This T cell receptor (beta chain) derives from a study of CD8 T cells in ankylosing spondylitis. Trimming pared 1 base from V and 2 bases from J, leaving 12 bases between. Germline V gene sequence: CDR1 SQVTM, CDR2 ANQGSEA. The CDR3 covers 15 residues. Researchers built TCR beta libraries using quantitative 5'-RACE with molecular barcodes. TCRdb reprocessed the 5' RACE reads via MiXCR and lists one record per CDR3 protein. The sample has hundreds of thousands of distinct CDR3 sequences; roughly 22% are singletons. Study-wide results and limits: Before this, some motif variants had been reported in reactive arthritis synovial fluid and blood.

The sample holds a few counts of this clonotype. Its antigen is as yet unknown. Material for sequencing was blood, either unsorted or a sorted T cell fraction (not recorded which). The V call is TRBV29-1, the J call TRBJ2-1; D is perhaps TRBD2 (5 bases). This clonotype was sampled from a male donor with ankylosing spondylitis or in good health (not recorded which). CDR3 amino acids: CSVEGRQAPYNEQFF. The CDR3 coding sequence is TGCAGCGTTGAAGGGAGGCAGGCACCCTACAATGAGCAGTTCTTC.